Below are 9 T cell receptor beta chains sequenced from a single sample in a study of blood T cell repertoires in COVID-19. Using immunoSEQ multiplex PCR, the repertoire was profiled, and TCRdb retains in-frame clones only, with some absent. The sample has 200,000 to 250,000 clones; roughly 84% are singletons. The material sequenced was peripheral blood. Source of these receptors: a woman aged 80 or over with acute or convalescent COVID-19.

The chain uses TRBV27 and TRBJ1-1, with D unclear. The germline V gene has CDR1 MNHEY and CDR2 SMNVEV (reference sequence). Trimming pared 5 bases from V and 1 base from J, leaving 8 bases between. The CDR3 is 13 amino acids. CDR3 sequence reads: CASSVPGNTEAFF. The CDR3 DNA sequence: TGTGCCAGCAGTGTCCCAGGGAACACTGAAGCTTTCTTT.

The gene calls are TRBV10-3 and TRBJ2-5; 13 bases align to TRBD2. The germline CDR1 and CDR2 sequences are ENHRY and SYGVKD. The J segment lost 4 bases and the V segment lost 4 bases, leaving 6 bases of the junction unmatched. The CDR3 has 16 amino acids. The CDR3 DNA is TGTGCCATCAGTGCCGGGACTAGCGGGGCGGGAGAGACCCAGTACTTC. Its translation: CAISAGTSGAGETQYF.

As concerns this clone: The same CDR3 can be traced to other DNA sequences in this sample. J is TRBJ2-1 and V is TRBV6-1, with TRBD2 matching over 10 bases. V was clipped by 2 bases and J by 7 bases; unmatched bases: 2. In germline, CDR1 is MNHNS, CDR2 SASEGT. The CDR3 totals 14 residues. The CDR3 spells CASSEQRGGNEQFF. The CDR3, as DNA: TGTGCCAGCAGTGAACAGCGGGGGGGTAATGAGCAGTTCTTC.

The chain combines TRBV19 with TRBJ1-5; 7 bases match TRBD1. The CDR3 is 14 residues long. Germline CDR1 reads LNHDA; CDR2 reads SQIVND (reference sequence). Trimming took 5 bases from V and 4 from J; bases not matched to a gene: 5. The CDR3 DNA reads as TGTGCCAGTAGTGTTACAGGGGTGAATCAGCCCCAGCATTTT. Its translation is CASSVTGVNQPQHF.

CDR3 residues: CATSDPGTGDTGYTF. The CDR3 DNA sequence: TGTGCCACCAGTGATCCAGGGACAGGGGATACTGGCTACACCTTC. The chain carries TRBV24-1 and TRBJ1-2; 10 bases match TRBD1. The V and J ends lost 3 bases and 7 bases, in that order; junction bases with no gene match: 7. The germline gives CDR1 KGHDR, CDR2 SFDVKD. CDR3 length: 15 residues.

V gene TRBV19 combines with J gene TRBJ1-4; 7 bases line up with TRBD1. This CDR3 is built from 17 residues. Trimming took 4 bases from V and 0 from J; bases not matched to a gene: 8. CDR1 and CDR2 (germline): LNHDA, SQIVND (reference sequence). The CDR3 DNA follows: TGTGCCAGTAGTAGGGGACAGCGGGGGGCAACTAATGAAAAACTGTTTTTT. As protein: CASSRGQRGATNEKLFF.

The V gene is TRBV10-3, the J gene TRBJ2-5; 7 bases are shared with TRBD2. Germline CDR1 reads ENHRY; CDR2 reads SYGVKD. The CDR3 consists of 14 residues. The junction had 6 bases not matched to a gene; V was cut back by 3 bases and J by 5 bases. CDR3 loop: CAISERRGMETQYF. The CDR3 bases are TGTGCCATCAGTGAACGGCGGGGGATGGAGACCCAGTACTTC.

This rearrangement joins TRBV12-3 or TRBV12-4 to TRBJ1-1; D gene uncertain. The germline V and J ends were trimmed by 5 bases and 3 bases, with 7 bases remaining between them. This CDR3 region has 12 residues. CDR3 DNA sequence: TGTGCCAGCAGTCCCAGGTACACTGAAGCTTTCTTT. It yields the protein CASSPRYTEAFF.

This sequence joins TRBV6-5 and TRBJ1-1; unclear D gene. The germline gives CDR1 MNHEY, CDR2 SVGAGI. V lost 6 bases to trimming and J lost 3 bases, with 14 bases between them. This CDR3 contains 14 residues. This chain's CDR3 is CASRNKAAYTEAFF. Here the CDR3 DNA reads TGTGCCAGCAGGAACAAGGCGGCGTACACTGAAGCTTTCTTT.